These 14 T cell receptor beta chains originate from one sample sequenced in a study of response to subunit inactivated influenza vaccine. In TCRdb, the RT-PCR reads were re-called with MiXCR into one record per CDR3 protein. The sample shows 550,000 to 600,000 distinct CDR3 sequences, 12% of them seen only once. The sequencing here drew on PBMCs from blood, taken on the day of vaccination. The source is a man aged 50-59 years who received an inactivated influenza vaccine.

The chain has TRBV5-4 and TRBJ2-3, with 11 bases identical to TRBD1. Germline CDR1 is SGHNT and CDR2 is YYREEE (reference sequence). This CDR3 contains 15 residues. The trim removed 2 bases at V and 4 bases at J, leaving 3 bases unmatched. The CDR3 DNA reads TGTGCCAGCAGCTTTCGGACAGGGGGCTCAGATACGCAGTATTTT. It is translated as CASSFRTGGSDTQYF.

This rearrangement joins TRBV6-1 to TRBJ2-2; D may be TRBD2 (6 bases). Trimming removed 6 bases from V and 4 bases from J, with 15 bases in between. Germline V gene lookup returns CDR1 MNHNS and CDR2 SASEGT. The length of the CDR3 is 15 residues. CDR3 residues: CASSVAVETTGELFF. The CDR3 nucleotides are TGTGCCAGCAGCGTAGCGGTGGAGACCACCGGGGAGCTGTTTTTT.

As for this clonotype: A read error may account for a junction end that differs from germline. The V call is TRBV5-1, the J call TRBJ2-7; 9 nucleotides agree with TRBD2. The CDR3 loop spans 17 amino acids. Germline CDR1 and CDR2: SGHRS and YFSETQ. The CDR3 DNA is TGCGCCAGGAGCTTTGGGGCGGGGGGGAGCACGAGGAACGAGCAGTACTTC. Amino acids: CARSFGAGGSTRNEQYF.

This clonotype has just a few counts. The rearrangement uses TRBV27 and TRBJ2-7; 7 bases map to TRBD2. This CDR3 spans 13 amino acids. Germline trimming cut 5 bases from V and 8 bases from J; bases unmatched to any gene: 9. Germline assignment: CDR1 MNHEY and CDR2 SMNVEV (reference sequence). The CDR3 spells CASSALGGVKQYF. The DNA of the CDR3 is TGTGCCAGCAGTGCCCTTGGGGGGGTGAAGCAGTACTTC.

This clonotype was seen more than once but under ten times. The genes are TRBV3-1 and TRBJ2-5; maybe TRBD2 (6 bases). Between the trimmed V and J ends, which lost 4 bases and 4 bases, there was a span of 16 bases. The CDR3 covers 15 residues. Per germline, CDR1 LGHDT and CDR2 YNNKEL (reference sequence). The CDR3 reads CASSPRRRAGETQYF. For the CDR3, the DNA is TGTGCCAGCAGCCCCCGGCGGAGGGCGGGAGAGACCCAGTACTTC.

The V and J genes are TRBV7-7 and TRBJ2-5; D tentatively fits TRBD1 or TRBD2 (5 bases each). The CDR3 runs to 17 residues. In germline, CDR1 is SSHAT, CDR2 FNYEAQ (reference sequence). V lost 5 bases, J lost 2 bases, and 21 bases lay in between. CDR3 in DNA: TGTGCCAGCAGCCCACGATCCGGGGCCAGCAGGCAAGAGACCCAGTACTTC. It yields the protein CASSPRSGASRQETQYF. The full variable domain, its missing parts supplied by reference TRBV7-7 and TRBJ2-5, is GAGVSQSPRYKVTKRGQDVTLRCDPISSHATLYWYQQALGQGPEFLTYFNYEAQPDKSGLPSDRFSAERPEGSISTLTIQRTEQRDSAMYRCASSPRSGASRQETQYFGPGTRLLVL.

The V and J genes are TRBV6-1 and TRBJ2-6; TRBD2 agrees at 7 bases. Unmatched junction bases numbered 8, after V lost 10 bases and J lost 2 bases. Germline V gives CDR1 MNHNS, CDR2 SASEGT. This CDR3 spans 15 amino acids. CDR3 amino acids: CATIWGGTGANVLTF. CDR3 bases: TGTGCCACCATATGGGGGGGGACTGGGGCCAACGTCCTGACTTTC.

The V call is TRBV7-8, the J call TRBJ2-2; TRBD1 aligns across 10 bases. There are 14 residues in the CDR3. The V segment lost 7 bases and the J segment 4 bases; nucleotides outside the gene matches: 3. Germline V gives CDR1 SGHVS, CDR2 FQNEAQ. The CDR3 nucleotides are TGTGCCAGCATTGACAGGGGGCCCACCGGGGAGCTGTTTTTT. This translates into CASIDRGPTGELFF.

This clonotype has only a few counts. V usage is TRBV7-6 and J usage is TRBJ2-1; 7 nucleotides line up with TRBD1. Germline trimming cut 5 bases from V and 9 bases from J; bases unmatched to any gene: 4. The germline V gene encodes CDR1 SGHVS and CDR2 FNYEAQ. The CDR3 is 12 amino acids. In nucleotides, the CDR3 is TGTGCCAGCAGCCAGCAGGGGGTTGAGCAGTTCTTC. As protein: CASSQQGVEQFF.

The genes are TRBV5-1 and TRBJ2-3; D might be TRBD2 (5 bases). The CDR3 has 15 amino acids. CDR1 SGHRS and CDR2 YFSETQ come from the germline V gene. V lost 2 bases, J lost 2 bases, and 12 bases lay in between. CDR3 sequence (DNA): TGCGCCAGCAGCTTAGCGGCGAGCTTCACAGATACGCAGTATTTT. Translation: CASSLAASFTDTQYF. Complete variable domain (other parts from reference TRBV5-1 and TRBJ2-3): KAGVTQTPRYLIKTRGQQVTLSCSPISGHRSVSWYQQTPGQGLQFLFEYFSETQRNKGNFPGRFSGRQFSNSRSEMNVSTLELGDSALYLCASSLAASFTDTQYFGPGTRLTVL.

The chain combines TRBV9 with TRBJ2-2, with 11 positions matching TRBD2. J was trimmed by 1 base and V by 2 bases; bases with no gene match: 7. Germline assignment: CDR1 SGDLS and CDR2 YYNGEE. The CDR3 spans 18 residues. DNA for the CDR3: TGTGCCAGCAGCGTGCGGGGACTAGCGGCCAAGAACACCGGGGAGCTGTTTTTT. Protein product: CASSVRGLAAKNTGELFF.

The chain has TRBV29-1 and TRBJ2-3, with D perhaps TRBD2 (6 bases). The germline CDR1 and CDR2 sequences are SQVTM and ANQGSEA. Trimming took off 5 bases at V and 6 bases at J, with 12 bases between the two ends. This CDR3 has 12 amino acids. The CDR3 region is CSVFPRGDTQYF. The CDR3 DNA reads TGCAGCGTTTTCCCCCGGGGGGATACGCAGTATTTT.

This rearrangement joins TRBV6-5 to TRBJ2-3, with a tentative D call TRBD1 (6 bases). Trimming took 2 bases from V and 6 from J, leaving 15 bases between them. Germline CDR1 reads MNHEY; CDR2 reads SVGAGI. The CDR3 sequence is 15 residues long. The CDR3 region is CASSYGWLGADTQYF. The CDR3 nucleotides are TGTGCCAGCAGTTACGGTTGGCTGGGGGCGGATACGCAGTATTTT.

This clonotype has a handful of counts. The chain has TRBV20-1 and TRBJ1-2, with 7 bases aligning to TRBD1. The CDR3 extends over 14 amino acids. Germline assignment: CDR1 DFQATT and CDR2 SNEGSKA (reference sequence). Trimming cost V 0 bases and J 4 bases; bases outside gene matches: 5. The CDR3, as DNA: TGCAGTGCTAGAGATGGGGACAGATCCTATGGCTACACCTTC. Translation: CSARDGDRSYGYTF.